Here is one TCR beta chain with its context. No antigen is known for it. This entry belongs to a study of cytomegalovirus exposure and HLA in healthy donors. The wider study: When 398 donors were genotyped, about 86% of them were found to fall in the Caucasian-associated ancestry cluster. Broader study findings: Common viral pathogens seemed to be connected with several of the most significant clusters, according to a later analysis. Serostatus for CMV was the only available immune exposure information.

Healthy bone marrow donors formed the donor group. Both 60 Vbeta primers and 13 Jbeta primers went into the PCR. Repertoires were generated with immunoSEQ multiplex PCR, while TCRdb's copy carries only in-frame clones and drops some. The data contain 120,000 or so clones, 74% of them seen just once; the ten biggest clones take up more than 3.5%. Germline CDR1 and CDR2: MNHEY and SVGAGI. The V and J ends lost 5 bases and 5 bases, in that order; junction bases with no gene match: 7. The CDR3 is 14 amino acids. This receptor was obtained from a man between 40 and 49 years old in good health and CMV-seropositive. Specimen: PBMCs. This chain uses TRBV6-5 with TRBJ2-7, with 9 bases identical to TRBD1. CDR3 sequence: CASSRGQGSDEQYF. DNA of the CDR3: TGTGCCAGCAGTCGAGGACAGGGGAGCGACGAGCAGTACTTC.